This T cell receptor beta chain was documented in a study of OX40 agonist ivuxolimab in advanced cancers. TCRdb keeps only in-frame clones here, not all; method: immunoSEQ multiplex PCR. Of around 110,000 clones detected, 91% appear once; the ten largest clones hold approximately 1.1%. This CDR3 has 13 amino acids. V dropped 6 bases and J dropped 1; count of bases not matched to a gene: 1. Germline V lookup: CDR1 SGHVS, CDR2 FNYEAQ. The rearrangement joins TRBV7-6 to TRBJ2-3, with 7 positions matching TRBD1. This receptor was taken from an adult with an advanced solid tumor such as melanoma, head and neck, liver or kidney cancer. This specimen consisted of CD4+ or CD8+ T cells sorted from blood, obtained in a trial of the OX40 agonist ivuxolimab. The CDR3 DNA follows: TGTGCCAGCAGAGGACAGGGCACAGATACGCAGTATTTT. It yields the protein CASRGQGTDTQYF. Full variable domain (outside the CDR3, taken from reference TRBV7-6 and TRBJ2-3): GAGVSQSPRYKVTKRGQDVALRCDPISGHVSLYWYRQALGQGPEFLTYFNYEAQQDKSGLPNDRFSAERPEGSISTLTIQRTEQRDSAMYRCASRGQGTDTQYFGPGTRLTVL.